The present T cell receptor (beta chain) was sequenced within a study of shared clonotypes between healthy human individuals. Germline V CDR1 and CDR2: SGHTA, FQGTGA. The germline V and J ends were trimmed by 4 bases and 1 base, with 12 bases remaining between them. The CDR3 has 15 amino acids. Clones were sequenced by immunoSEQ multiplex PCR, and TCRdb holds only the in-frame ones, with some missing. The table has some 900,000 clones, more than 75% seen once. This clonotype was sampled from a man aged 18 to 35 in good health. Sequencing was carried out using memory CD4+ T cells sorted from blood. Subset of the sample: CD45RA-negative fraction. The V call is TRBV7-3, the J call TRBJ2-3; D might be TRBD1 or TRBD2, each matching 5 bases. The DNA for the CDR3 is TGTGCCAGCAGCTCCGAGGGGTGGGGCACAGATACGCAGTATTTT. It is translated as CASSSEGWGTDTQYF.